This record looks at one TCR beta chain sequence and its context. Antigen unknown. The data were obtained in a study of cytomegalovirus exposure and HLA in healthy donors. Study outcomes and limitations: A prior analysis recorded that most TCR beta V segments were productive about 90% or about 30% of the time.

Researchers ran the PCR with 60 Vbeta and 13 Jbeta primers. Measured with immunoSEQ multiplex PCR; TCRdb has only the in-frame clones, and not every one. The sample records roughly 120,000 clones, 84% being singletons. The CDR3 has 15 amino acids. The germline V and J ends were trimmed by 4 bases and 11 bases, with 18 bases remaining between them. Germline CDR1 SGHAT, CDR2 FQNNGV. The clonotype originates from a woman under 30 in good health and CMV-seropositive. This chain joins TRBV11-2 and TRBJ1-6, with D perhaps matching TRBD1 (6 bases). The sequencing input was PBMCs. CDR3 region: CASSSEGRGNPPLHF. The CDR3 nucleotides read TGTGCCAGCAGCTCAGAGGGCAGGGGCAATCCACCCCTCCACTTT. Full variable domain (outside the CDR3, taken from reference TRBV11-2 and TRBJ1-6): EAGVAQSPRYKIIEKRQSVAFWCNPISGHATLYWYQQILGQGPKLLIQFQNNGVVDDSQLPKDRFSAERLKGVDSTLKIQPAKLEDSAVYLCASSSEGRGNPPLHFGNGTRLTVT.